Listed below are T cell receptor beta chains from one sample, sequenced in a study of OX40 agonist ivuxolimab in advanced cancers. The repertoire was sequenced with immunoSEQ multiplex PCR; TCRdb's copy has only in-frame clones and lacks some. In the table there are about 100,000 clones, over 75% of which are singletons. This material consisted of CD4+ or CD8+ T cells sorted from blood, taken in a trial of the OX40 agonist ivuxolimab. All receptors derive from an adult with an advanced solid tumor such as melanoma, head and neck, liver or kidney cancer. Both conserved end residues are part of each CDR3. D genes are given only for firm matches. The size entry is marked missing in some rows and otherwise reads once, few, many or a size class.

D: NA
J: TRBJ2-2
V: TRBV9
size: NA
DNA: TGTGCCAGCAGGCGGGACGGAAATCCCGGGGAGCTGTTTTTT
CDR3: CASRRDGNPGELFF

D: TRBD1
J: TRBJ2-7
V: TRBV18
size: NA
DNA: TGTGCCAGCTCACTGGGACAGGGGGCCTACGAGCAGTACTTC
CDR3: CASSLGQGAYEQYF

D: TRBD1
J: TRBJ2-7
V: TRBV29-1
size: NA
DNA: TGCAGCGGGGGACAGAACCTGGCCGAGCAGTACTTC
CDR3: CSGGQNLAEQYF

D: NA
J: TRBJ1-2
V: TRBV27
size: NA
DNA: TGTGCCAGCAGTTTAGAGAGAAGGGGCGGCTACACCTTC
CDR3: CASSLERRGGYTF

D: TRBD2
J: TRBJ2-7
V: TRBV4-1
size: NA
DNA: TGCGCCAGCAGCCAAGAACTGCCGGGACTAGGGCCCTACGAGCAGTACTTC
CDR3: CASSQELPGLGPYEQYF

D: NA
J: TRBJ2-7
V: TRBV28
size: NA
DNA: TGTGCCAGCAGTTTAGGGGGTAGGTACGAGCAGTACTTC
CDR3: CASSLGGRYEQYF

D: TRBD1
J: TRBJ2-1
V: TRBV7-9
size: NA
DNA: TGTGCCAGCAGCTTCTCGGGACAGGGTTCGGGTGAGCAGTTCTTC
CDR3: CASSFSGQGSGEQFF

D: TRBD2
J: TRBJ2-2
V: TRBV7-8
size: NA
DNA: TGTGCCAGCAGCATCGGACTAGCGTCCGGGGAGCTGTTTTTT
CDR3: CASSIGLASGELFF

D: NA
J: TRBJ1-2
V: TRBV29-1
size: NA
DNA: TGCAGCGTTGAAGATCTTGGGTTCAGAGGCTACACCTTC
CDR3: CSVEDLGFRGYTF

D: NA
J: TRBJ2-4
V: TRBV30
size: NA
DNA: TGTGCCTGGAGTTTGGGGGCGCGTCAAGACATTCAGTACTTC
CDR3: CAWSLGARQDIQYF

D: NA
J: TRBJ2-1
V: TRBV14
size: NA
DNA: TGTGCCAGCAGCCAAGACTGGGAATCTGAGCAGTTCTTC
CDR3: CASSQDWESEQFF

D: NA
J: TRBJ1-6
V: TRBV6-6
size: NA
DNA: TGTGCCAGCAGACCCAGGGGCAATAATTCACCCCTCCACTTT
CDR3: CASRPRGNNSPLHF

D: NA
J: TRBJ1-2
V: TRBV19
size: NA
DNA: TGTGCCAGTAGTAGACTCGGCACCTACTATGGCTACACCTTC
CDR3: CASSRLGTYYGYTF

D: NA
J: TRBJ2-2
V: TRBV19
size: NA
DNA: TGTGCCAGTATATCGGGACAAACAGCCGGGGAGCTGTTTTTT
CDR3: CASISGQTAGELFF

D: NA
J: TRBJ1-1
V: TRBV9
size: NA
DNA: TGTGCCAGCAGCGTACAGGTCCTACCGAACACTGAAGCTTTCTTT
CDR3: CASSVQVLPNTEAFF

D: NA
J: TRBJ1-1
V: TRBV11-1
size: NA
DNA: TGTGCCAGCAGCTTTTATTTAGGGACTGAAGCTTTCTTT
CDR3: CASSFYLGTEAFF

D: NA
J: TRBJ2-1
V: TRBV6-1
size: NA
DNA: TGTGCCAGCAGTGAGGCCTGGGGTCGCGATGAGCAGTTCTTC
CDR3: CASSEAWGRDEQFF

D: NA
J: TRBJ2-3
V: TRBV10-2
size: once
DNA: TGCGCCAGCACTTCTTTAGGGCTGAGCACAGATACGCAGTATTTT
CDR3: CASTSLGLSTDTQYF

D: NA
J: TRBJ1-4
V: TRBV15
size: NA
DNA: TGTGCCACCAGCAGAGATCGGGCAGGGGCCCTTAATGAAAAACTGTTTTTT
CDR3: CATSRDRAGALNEKLFF

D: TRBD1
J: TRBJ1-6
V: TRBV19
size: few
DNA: TGTGCCAGTAGTGCGACAGGGGTTTCACCCCTCCACTTT
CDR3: CASSATGVSPLHF

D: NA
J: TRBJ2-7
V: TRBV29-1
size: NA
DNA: TGCAGCGTTGGGGGGTTTGGGCAGGGGAGGAACGAGCAGTACTTC
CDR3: CSVGGFGQGRNEQYF

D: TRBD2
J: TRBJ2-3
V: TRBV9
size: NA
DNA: TGTGCCAGCAGCGTAAGTTTTAGGGGGGAAGCGGGAGCCGAAGATACGCAGTATTTT
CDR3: CASSVSFRGEAGAEDTQYF

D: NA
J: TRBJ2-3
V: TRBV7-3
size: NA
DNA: TGTGCCAGCAGCTTAAGCTCGGGCAGCCCTAGGTGGACAGATACGCAGTATTTT
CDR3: CASSLSSGSPRWTDTQYF

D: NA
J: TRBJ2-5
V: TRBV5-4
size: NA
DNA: TGTGCCAGCAGCCGAGGGGGGGGGCAAGAGACCCAGTACTTC
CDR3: CASSRGGGQETQYF

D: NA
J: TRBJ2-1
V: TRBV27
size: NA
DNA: TGTGCCAGCAGTCAGGGACTCACTCAAAATGAGCAGTTCTTC
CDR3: CASSQGLTQNEQFF

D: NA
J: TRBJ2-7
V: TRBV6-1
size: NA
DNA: TGTGCCAGCAGTGCTCACTGGGCAATTGGGTACGAGCAGTACTTC
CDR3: CASSAHWAIGYEQYF

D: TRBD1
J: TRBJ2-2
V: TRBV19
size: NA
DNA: TGTGCCAGTAGGACGATACGACAGGGTTGGAGCACCGGGGAGCTGTTTTTT
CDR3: CASRTIRQGWSTGELFF

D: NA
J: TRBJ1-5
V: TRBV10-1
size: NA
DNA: TGCGCCAGCAGTGCCGACAGTTATCAGCCCCAGCATTTT
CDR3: CASSADSYQPQHF

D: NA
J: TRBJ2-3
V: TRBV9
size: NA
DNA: TGTGCCAGCAGCGCATTAGCGGCAAGCACAGATACGCAGTATTTT
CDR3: CASSALAASTDTQYF

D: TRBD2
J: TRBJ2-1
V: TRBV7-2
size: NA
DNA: TGTGCCAGCAGCTTTGTCGGGAGGGCCTACAATGAGCAGTTCTTC
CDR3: CASSFVGRAYNEQFF

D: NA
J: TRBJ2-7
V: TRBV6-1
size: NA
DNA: TGTGCCAGCAGTGAAGCAGGAGGGTCTTGGGGCTACGAGCAGTACTTC
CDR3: CASSEAGGSWGYEQYF

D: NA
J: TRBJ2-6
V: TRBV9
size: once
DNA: TGTGCCAGCAGCTTAGCAGGGTCGCTCTCTGGGGCCAACGTCCTGACTTTC
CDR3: CASSLAGSLSGANVLTF

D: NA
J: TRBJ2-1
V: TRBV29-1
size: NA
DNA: TGCAGCGTTTCCGAAGGGGTTTATGAGCAGTTCTTC
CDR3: CSVSEGVYEQFF

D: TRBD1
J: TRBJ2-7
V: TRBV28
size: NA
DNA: TGTGCCAGCAAGGGACAGGGGGCCTACGAGCAGTACTTC
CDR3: CASKGQGAYEQYF

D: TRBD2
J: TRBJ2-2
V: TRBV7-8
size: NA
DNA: TGTGCCAGCAGCCTTCCTAGCGGGAGTTCCGGGGAGCTGTTTTTT
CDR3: CASSLPSGSSGELFF

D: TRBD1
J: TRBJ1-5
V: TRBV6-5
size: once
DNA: TGTGCCAGCAGTCGACAGGGCCATCAGCCCCAGCATTTT
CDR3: CASSRQGHQPQHF

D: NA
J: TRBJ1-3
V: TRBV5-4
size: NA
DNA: TGTGCCAGCGGCTACGGGACCGTAAACACCATATATTTT
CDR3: CASGYGTVNTIYF

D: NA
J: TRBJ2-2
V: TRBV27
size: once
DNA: TGTGCCAGCAGTTTAGGGGGGGCAAGAAACGGGGAGCTGTTTTTT
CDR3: CASSLGGARNGELFF